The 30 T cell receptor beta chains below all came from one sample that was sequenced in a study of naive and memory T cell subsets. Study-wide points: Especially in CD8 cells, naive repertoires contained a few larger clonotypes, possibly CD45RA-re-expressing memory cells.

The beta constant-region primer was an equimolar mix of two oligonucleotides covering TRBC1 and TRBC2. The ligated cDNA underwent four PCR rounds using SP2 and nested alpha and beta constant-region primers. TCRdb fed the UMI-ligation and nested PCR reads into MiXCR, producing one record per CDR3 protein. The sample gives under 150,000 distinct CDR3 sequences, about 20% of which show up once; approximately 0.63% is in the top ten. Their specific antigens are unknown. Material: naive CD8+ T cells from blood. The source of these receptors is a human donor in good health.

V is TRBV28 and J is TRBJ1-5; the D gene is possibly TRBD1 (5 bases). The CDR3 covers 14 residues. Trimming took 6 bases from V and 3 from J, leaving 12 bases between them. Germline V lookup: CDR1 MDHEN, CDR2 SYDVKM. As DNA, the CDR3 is TGTGCCAGCAGCCAGACAGTCCCCAATCAGCCCCAGCATTTT. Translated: CASSQTVPNQPQHF.

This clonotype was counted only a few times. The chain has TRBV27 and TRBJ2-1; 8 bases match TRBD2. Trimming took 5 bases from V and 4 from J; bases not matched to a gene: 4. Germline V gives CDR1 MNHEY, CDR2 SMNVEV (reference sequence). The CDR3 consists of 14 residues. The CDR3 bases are TGTGCCAGCAGTCTACTAGCGGCGTACAATGAGCAGTTCTTC. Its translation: CASSLLAAYNEQFF.

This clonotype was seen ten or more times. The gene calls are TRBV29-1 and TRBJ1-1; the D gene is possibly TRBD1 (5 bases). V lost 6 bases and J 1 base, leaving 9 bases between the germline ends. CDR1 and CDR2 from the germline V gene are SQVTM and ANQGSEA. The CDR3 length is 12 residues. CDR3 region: CSVGDWNTEAFF. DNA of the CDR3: TGCAGCGTGGGGGACTGGAACACTGAAGCTTTCTTT.

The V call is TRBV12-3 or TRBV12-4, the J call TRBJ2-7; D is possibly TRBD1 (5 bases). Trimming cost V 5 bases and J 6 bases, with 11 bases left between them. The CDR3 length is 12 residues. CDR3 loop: CASSPTELEQYF. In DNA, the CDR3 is TGTGCCAGCAGTCCGACAGAGCTCGAGCAGTACTTC.

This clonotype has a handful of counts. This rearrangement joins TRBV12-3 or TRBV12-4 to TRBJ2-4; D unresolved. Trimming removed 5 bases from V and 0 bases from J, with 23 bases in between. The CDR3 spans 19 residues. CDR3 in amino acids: CASSATSPLGSLAKNIQYF. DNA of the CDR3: TGTGCCAGCAGTGCCACCTCCCCCCTGGGCAGCTTAGCCAAAAACATTCAGTACTTC.

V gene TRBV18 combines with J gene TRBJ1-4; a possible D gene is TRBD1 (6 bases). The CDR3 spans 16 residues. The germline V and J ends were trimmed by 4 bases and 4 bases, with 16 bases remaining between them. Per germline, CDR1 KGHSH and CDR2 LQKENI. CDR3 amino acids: CASSLAADSINEKLFF. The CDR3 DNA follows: TGTGCCAGCTCACTAGCCGCGGACAGCATTAATGAAAAACTGTTTTTT.

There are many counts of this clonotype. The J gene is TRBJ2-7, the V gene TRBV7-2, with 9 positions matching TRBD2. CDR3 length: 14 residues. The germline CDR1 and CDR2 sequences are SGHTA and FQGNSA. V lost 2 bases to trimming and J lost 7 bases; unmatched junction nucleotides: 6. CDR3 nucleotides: TGTGCCAGCAGCTTACCACCCCTAGCGGGGGAGCAGTACTTC. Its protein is CASSLPPLAGEQYF.

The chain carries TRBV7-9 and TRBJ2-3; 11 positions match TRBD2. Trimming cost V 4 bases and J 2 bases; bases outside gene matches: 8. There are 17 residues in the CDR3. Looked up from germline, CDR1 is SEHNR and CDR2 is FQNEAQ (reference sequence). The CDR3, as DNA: TGTGCCAGCAGCTCCCCACTAGCGGGAGATAACACAGATACGCAGTATTTT. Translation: CASSSPLAGDNTDTQYF.

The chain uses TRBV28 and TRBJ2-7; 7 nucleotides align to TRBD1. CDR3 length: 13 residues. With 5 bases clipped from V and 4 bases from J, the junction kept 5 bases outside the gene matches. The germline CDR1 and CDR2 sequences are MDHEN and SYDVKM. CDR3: CASSRGLRYEQYF. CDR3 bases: TGTGCCAGCAGTAGGGGGCTTAGGTACGAGCAGTACTTC.

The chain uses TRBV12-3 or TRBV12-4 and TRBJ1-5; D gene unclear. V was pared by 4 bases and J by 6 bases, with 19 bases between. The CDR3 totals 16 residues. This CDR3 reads CASSSIDDARAQPQHF. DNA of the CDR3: TGTGCCAGCAGTTCCATCGATGACGCACGGGCTCAGCCCCAGCATTTT.

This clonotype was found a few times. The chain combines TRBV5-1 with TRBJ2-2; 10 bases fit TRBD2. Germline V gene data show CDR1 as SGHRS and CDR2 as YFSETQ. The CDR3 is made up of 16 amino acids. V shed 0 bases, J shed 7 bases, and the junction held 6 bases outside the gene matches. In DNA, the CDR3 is TGCGCCAGCAGCTTGGCTGCTAGCGGGAGCGGCGGGGAGCTGTTTTTT. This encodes CASSLAASGSGGELFF.

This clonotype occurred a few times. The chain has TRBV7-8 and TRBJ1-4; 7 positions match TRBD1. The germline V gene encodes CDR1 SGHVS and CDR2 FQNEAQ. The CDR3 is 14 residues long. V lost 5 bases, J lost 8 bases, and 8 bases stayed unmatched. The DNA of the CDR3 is TGTGCCAGCAGCACCTACAGGGGTGACGAAAAACTGTTTTTT. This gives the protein CASSTYRGDEKLFF.

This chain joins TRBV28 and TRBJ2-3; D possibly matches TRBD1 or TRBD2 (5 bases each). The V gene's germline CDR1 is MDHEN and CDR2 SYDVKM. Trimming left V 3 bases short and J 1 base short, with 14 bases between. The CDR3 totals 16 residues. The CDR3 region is CASSFPRGEGTDTQYF. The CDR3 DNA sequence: TGTGCCAGCAGTTTCCCGAGAGGGGAAGGCACAGATACGCAGTATTTT.

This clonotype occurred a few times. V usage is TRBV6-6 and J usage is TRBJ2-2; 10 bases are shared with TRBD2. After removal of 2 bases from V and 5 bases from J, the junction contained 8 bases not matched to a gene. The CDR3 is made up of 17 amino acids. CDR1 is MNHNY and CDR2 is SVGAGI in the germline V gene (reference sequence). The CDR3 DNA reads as TGTGCCAGCAGTTACCTTGGAGCGGGAGGGAGGACCGGGGAGCTGTTTTTT. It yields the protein CASSYLGAGGRTGELFF.

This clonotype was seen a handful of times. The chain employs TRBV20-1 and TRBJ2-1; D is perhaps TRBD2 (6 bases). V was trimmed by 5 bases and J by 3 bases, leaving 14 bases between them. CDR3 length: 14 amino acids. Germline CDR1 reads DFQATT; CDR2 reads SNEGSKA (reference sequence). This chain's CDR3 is CSARSGGFYNEQFF. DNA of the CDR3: TGCAGTGCTCGATCCGGGGGATTCTACAATGAGCAGTTCTTC.

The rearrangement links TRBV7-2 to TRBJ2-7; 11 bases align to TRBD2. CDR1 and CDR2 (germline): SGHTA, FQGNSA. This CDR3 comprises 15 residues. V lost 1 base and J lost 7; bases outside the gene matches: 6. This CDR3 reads CASSLELAGGGEQYF. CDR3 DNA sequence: TGTGCCAGCAGCTTAGAGCTAGCGGGAGGAGGGGAGCAGTACTTC. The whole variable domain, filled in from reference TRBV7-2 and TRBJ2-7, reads GAGVSQSPSNKVTEKGKDVELRCDPISGHTALYWYRQSLGQGLEFLIYFQGNSAPDKSGLPSDRFSAERTGGSVSTLTIQRTQQEDSAVYLCASSLELAGGGEQYFGPGTRLTVT.

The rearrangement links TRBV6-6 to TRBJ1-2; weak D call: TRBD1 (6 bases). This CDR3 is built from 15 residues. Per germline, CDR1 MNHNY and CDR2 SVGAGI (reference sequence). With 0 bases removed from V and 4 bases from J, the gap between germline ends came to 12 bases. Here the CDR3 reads CASSYSFGGAYGYTF. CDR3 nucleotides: TGTGCCAGCAGTTACTCTTTTGGGGGCGCCTATGGCTACACCTTC.

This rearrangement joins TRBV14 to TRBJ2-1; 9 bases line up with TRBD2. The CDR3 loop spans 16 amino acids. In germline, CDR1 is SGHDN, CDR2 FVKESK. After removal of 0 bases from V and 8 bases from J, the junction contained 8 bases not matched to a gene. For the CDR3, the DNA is TGTGCCAGCAGCCAAGAAGGGACTAGCATTATCGATGAGCAGTTCTTC. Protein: CASSQEGTSIIDEQFF.

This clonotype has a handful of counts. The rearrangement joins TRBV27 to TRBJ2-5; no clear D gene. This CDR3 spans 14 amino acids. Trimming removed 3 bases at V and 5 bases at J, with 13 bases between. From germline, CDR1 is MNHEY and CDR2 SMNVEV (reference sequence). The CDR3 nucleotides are TGTGCCAGCAGTTTCAACCCTAGAAGCGAGACCCAGTACTTC. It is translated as CASSFNPRSETQYF.

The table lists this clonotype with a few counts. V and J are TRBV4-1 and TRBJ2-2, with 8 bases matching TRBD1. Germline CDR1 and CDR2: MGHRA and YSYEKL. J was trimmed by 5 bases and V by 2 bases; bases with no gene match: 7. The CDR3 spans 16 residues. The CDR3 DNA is TGCGCCAGCAGCCAATGGGCAGGGGGCATTACCGGGGAGCTGTTTTTT. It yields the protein CASSQWAGGITGELFF.

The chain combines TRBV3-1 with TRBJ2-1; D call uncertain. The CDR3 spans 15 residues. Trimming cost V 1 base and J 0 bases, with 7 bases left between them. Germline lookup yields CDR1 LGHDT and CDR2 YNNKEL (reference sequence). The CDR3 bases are TGTGCCAGCAGCCAAGTGGCGCACTCCTACAATGAGCAGTTCTTC. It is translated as CASSQVAHSYNEQFF.

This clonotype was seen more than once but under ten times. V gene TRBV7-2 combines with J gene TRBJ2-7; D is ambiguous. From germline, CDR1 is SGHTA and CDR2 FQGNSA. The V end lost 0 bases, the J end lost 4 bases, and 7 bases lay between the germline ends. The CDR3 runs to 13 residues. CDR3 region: CASSLALRYEQYF. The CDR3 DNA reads TGTGCCAGCAGCTTAGCGCTTAGGTACGAGCAGTACTTC.

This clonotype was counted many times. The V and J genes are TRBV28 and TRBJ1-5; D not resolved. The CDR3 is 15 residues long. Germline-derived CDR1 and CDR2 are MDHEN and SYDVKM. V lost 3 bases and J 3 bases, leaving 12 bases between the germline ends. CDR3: CASSFYRVTNQPQHF. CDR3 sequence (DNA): TGTGCCAGCAGTTTCTATAGGGTGACCAATCAGCCCCAGCATTTT. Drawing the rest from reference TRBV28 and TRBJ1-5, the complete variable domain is DVKVTQSSRYLVKRTGEKVFLECVQDMDHENMFWYRQDPGLGLRLIYFSYDVKMKEKGDIPEGYSVSREKKERFSLILESASTNQTSMYLCASSFYRVTNQPQHFGDGTRLSIL.

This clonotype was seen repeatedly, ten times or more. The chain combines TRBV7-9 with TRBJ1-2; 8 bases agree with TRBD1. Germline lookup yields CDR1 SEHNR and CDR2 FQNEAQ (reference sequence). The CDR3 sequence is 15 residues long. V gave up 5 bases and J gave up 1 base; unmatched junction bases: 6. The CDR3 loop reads CASSPGQDFNYGYTF. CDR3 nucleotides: TGTGCCAGCAGCCCGGGACAGGACTTTAACTATGGCTACACCTTC.

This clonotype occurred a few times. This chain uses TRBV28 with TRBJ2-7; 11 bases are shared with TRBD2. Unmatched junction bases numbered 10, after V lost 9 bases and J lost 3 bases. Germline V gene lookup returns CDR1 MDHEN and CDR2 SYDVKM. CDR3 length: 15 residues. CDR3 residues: CASRASGRRFYEQYF. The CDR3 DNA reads TGTGCCAGTAGAGCTAGCGGGAGGAGGTTCTACGAGCAGTACTTC.

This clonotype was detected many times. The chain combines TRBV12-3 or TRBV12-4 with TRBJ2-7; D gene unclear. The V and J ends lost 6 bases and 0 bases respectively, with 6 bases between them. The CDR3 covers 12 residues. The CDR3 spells CASSPNSYEQYF. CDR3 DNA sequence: TGTGCCAGCAGCCCCAACTCCTACGAGCAGTACTTC.

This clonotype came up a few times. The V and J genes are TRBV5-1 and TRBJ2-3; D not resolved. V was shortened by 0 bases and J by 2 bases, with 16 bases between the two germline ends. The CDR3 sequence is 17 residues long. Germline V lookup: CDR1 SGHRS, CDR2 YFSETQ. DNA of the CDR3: TGCGCCAGCAGCTTGGGGCGTGACAAGGATTTCACAGATACGCAGTATTTT. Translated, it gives CASSLGRDKDFTDTQYF.

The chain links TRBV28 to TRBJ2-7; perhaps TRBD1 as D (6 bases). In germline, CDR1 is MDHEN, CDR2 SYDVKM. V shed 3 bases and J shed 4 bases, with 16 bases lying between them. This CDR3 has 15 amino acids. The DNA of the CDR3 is TGTGCCAGCAGTTTGCCCCGGGACACCCGATACGAGCAGTACTTC. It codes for CASSLPRDTRYEQYF.

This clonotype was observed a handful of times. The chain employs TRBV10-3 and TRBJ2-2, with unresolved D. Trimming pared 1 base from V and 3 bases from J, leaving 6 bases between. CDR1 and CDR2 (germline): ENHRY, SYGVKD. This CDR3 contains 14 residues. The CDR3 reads CAISEYVDTGELFF. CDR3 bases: TGTGCCATCAGTGAGTACGTGGACACCGGGGAGCTGTTTTTT.

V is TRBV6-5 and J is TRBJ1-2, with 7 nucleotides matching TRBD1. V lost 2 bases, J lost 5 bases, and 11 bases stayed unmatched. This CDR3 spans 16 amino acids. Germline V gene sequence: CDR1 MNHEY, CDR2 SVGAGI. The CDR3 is CASSYNAEQGRYGYTF. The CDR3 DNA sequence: TGTGCCAGCAGTTACAACGCTGAACAGGGGAGGTATGGCTACACCTTC.